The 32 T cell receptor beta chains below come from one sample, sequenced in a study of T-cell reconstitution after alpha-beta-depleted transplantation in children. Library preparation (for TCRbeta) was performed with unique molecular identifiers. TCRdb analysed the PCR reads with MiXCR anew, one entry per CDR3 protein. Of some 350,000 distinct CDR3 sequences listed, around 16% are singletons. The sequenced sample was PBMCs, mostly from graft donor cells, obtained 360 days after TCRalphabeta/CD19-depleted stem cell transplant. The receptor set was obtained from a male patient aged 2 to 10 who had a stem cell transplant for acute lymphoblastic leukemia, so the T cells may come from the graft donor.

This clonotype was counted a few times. CDR3 residues: CASRSGGSQYF. CDR3 nucleotides: TGTGCCAGCAGGAGCGGGGGATCCCAGTACTTC. The chain is built from TRBV12-3 or TRBV12-4 and TRBJ2-5, with 8 bases matching TRBD2. The CDR3 has 11 residues. J gave up 9 bases and V 6 bases, and 3 bases lay outside the gene matches.

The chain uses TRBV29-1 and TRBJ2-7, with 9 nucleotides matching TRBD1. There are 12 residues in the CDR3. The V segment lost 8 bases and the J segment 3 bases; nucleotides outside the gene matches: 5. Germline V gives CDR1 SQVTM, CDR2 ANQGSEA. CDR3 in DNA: TGCAGCCTTGGACAGGGGTTCTACGAGCAGTACTTC. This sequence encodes CSLGQGFYEQYF.

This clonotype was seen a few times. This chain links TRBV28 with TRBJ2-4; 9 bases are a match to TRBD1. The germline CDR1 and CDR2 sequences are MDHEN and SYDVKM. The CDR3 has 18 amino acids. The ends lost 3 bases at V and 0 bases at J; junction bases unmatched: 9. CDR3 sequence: CASSLADRGWVAKNIQYF. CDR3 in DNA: TGTGCCAGCAGTTTGGCCGACAGGGGGTGGGTAGCCAAAAACATTCAGTACTTC.

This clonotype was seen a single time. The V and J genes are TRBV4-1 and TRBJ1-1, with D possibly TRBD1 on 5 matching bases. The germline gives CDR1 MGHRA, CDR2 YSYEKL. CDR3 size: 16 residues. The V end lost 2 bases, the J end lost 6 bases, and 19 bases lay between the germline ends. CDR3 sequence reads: CASSQRSGTHGPEAFF. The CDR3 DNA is TGCGCCAGCAGCCAACGTAGCGGGACCCATGGTCCTGAAGCTTTCTTT.

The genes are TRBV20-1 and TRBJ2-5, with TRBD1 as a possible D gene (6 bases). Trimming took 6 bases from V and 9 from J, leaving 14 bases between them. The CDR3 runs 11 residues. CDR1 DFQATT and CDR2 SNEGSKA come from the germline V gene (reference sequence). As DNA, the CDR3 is TGCAGTGCCAGACAGGTTTGGGCCCAGTACTTC. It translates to CSARQVWAQYF.

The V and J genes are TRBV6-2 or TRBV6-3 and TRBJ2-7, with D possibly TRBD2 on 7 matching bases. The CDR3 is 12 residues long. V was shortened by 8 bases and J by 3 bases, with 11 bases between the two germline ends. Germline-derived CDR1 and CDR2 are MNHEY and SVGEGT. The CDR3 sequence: CASRGAYYEQYF. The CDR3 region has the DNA TGTGCCAGCCGGGGGGCCTACTACGAGCAGTACTTC.

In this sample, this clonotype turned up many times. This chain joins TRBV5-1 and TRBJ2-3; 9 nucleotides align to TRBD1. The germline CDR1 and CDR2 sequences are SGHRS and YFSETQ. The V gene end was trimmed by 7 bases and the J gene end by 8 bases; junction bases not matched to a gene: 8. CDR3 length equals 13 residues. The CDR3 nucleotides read TGCGCCAGCTCCCCGGACAGGGGAGGTACGCAGTATTTT. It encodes CASSPDRGGTQYF.

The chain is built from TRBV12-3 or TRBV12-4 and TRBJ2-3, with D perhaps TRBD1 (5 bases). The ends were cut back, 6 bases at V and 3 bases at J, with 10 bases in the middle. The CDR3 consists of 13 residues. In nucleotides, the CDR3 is TGTGCCAGCAGAAGGGGTAAAACAGATACGCAGTATTTT. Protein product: CASRRGKTDTQYF.

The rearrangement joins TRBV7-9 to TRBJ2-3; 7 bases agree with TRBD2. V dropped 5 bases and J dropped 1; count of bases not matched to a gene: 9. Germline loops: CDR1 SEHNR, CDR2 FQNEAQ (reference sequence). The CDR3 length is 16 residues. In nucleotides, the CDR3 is TGTGCCAGCAGCCAACCCGCTAGCGGACGCACAGATACGCAGTATTTT. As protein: CASSQPASGRTDTQYF.

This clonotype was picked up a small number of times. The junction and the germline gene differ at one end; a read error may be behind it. The CDR3 loop reads CASSIASQPQHF. The CDR3 DNA reads as TGTGCCAGCAGTATAGCCAGTCAGCCCCAGCATTTT. The chain carries TRBV12-3 or TRBV12-4 and TRBJ1-5; D is unresolved. The CDR3 consists of 12 residues.

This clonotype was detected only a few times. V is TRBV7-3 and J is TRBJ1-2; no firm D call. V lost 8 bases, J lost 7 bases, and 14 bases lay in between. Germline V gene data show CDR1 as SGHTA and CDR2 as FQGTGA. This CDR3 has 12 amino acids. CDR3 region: CASGERRSGYTF. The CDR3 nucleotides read TGTGCCAGCGGAGAAAGACGTTCTGGCTACACCTTC.

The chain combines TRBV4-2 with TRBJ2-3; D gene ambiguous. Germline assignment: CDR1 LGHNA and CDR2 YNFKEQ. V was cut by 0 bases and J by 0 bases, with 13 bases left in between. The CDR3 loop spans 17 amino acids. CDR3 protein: CASSQDVAARSTDTQYF. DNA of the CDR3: TGTGCCAGCAGCCAAGATGTGGCAGCGAGAAGCACAGATACGCAGTATTTT.

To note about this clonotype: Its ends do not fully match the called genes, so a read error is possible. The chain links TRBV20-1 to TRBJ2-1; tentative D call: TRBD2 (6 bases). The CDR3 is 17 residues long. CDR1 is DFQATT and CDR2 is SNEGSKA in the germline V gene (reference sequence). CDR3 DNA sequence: TGCTGTGCTAGAGGGGCGGGAATAACTGATATCTACAATGAGCAGTTCTTC. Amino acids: CCARGAGITDIYNEQFF.

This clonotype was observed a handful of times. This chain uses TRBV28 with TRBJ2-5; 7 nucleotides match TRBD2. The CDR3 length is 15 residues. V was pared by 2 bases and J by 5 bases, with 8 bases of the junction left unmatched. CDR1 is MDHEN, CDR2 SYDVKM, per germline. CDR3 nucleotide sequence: TGTGCCAGCAGTTTAGGCGGGAGATGGGCGGAGACCCAGTACTTC. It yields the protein CASSLGGRWAETQYF.

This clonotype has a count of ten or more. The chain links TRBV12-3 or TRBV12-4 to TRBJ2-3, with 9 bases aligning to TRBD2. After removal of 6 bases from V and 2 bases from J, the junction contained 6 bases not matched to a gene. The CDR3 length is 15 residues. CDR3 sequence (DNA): TGTGCCAGCAGGAAGACTAGCGGCTACACAGATACGCAGTATTTT. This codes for CASRKTSGYTDTQYF.

The CDR3 sequence is CASSYIGAKNIQYF. CDR3 coding DNA: TGTGCCAGCTCATATATCGGAGCCAAAAACATTCAGTACTTC. V usage is TRBV27 and J usage is TRBJ2-4; D is undetermined. CDR1 MNHEY and CDR2 SMNVEV come from the germline V gene (reference sequence). V was pared by 8 bases and J by 0 bases, with 11 bases between. The CDR3 loop spans 14 amino acids.

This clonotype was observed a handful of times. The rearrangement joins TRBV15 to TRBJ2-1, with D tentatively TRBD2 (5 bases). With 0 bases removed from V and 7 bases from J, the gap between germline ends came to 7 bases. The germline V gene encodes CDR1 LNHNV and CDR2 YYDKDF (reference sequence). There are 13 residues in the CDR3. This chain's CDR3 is CATSRDSGNEQFF. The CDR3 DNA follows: TGTGCCACCAGCAGAGATTCGGGAAATGAGCAGTTCTTC. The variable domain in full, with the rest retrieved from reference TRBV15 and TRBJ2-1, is DAMVIQNPRYQVTQFGKPVTLSCSQTLNHNVMYWYQQKSSQAPKLLFHYYDKDFNNEADTPDNFQSRRPNTSFCFLDIRSPGLGDTAMYLCATSRDSGNEQFFGPGTRLTVL.

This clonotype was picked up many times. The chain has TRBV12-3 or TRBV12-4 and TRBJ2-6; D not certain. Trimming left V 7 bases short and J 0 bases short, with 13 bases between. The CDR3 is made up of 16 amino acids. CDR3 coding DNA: TGTGCCAGCACATACCATCGGGTCTCTGGGGCCAACGTCCTGACTTTC. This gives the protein CASTYHRVSGANVLTF.

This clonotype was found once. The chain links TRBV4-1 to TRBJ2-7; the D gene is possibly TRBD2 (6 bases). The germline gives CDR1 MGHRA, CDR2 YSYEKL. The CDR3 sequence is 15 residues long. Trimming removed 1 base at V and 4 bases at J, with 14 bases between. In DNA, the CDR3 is TGCGCCAGCAGCCAAGTCGACGGGAGCCAGTACGAGCAGTACTTC. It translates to CASSQVDGSQYEQYF.

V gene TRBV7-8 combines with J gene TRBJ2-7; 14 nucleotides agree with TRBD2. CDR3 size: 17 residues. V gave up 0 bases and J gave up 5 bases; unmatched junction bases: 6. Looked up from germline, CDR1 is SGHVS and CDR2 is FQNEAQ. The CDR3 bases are TGTGCCAGCAGCTTAGCCCTCGGGACTAGCGGGAGTCACGAGCAGTACTTC. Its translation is CASSLALGTSGSHEQYF.

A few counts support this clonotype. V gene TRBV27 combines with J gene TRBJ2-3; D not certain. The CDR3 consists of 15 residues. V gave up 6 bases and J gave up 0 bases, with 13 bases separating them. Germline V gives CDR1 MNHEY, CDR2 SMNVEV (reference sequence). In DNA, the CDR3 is TGTGCCAGCAGCCCCGTCACGTCTAGCACAGATACGCAGTATTTT. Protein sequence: CASSPVTSSTDTQYF.

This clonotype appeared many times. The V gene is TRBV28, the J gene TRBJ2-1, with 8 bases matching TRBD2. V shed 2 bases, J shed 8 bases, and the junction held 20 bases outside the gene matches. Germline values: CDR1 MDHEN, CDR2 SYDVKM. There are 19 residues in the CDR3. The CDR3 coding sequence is TGTGCCAGCAGTTTAAGGCGGGGTCGGAAGGCGGGAGGACTGCATGAGCAGTTCTTC. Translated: CASSLRRGRKAGGLHEQFF.

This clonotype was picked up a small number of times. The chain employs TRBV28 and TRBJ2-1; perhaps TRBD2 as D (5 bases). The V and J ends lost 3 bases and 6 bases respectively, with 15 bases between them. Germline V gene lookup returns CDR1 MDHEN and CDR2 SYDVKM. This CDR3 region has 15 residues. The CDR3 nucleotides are TGTGCCAGCAGTTTGGGCGGGCCTACCCCCAATGAGCAGTTCTTC. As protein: CASSLGGPTPNEQFF.

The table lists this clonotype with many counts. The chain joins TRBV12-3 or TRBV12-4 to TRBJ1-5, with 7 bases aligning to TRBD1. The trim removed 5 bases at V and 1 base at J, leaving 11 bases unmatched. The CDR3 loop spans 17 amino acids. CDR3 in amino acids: CASSKGTAGLSNQPQHF. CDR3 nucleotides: TGTGCCAGCAGTAAAGGGACAGCGGGATTGAGCAATCAGCCCCAGCATTTT.

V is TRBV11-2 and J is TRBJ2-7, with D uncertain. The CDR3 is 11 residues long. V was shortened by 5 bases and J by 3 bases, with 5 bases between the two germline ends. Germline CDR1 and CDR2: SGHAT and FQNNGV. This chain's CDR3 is CASSEFYEQYF. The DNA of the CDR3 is TGTGCCAGCAGCGAATTCTACGAGCAGTACTTC.

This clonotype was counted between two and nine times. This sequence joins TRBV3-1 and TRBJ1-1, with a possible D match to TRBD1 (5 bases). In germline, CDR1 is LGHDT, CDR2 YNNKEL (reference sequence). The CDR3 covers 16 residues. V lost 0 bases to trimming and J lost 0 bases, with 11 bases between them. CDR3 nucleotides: TGTGCCAGCAGCCAAGATGTTTTGACAGTGAACACTGAAGCTTTCTTT. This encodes CASSQDVLTVNTEAFF.

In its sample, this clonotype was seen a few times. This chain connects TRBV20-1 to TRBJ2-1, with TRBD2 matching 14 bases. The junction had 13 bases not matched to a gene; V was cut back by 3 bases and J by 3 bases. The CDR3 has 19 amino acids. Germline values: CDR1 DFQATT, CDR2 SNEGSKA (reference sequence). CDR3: CSARLRGLAGAALYNEQFF. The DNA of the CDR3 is TGCAGTGCTAGGCTTCGGGGACTAGCGGGAGCCGCTCTCTACAATGAGCAGTTCTTC.

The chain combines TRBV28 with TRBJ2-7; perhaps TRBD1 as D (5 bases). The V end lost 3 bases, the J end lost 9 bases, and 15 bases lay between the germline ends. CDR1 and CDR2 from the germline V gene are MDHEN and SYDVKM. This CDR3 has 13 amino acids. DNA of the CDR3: TGTGCCAGCAGTTTGGGGCAGCCTACGGGGCAGTACTTC. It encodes CASSLGQPTGQYF.

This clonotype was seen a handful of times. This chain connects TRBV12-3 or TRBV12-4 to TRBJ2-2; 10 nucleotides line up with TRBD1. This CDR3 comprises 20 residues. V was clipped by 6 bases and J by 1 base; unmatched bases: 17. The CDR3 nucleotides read TGTGCCAGCAGCTCCATGCCCGGGACAGGGGATGATTGGAACACCGGGGAGCTGTTTTTT. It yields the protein CASSSMPGTGDDWNTGELFF.

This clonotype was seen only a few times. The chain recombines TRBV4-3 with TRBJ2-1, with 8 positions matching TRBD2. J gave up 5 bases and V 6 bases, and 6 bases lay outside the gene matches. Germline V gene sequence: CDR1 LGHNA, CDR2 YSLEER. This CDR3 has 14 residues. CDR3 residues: CASSRVLADNEQFF. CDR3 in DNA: TGCGCCAGCAGTCGGGTACTAGCGGACAATGAGCAGTTCTTC.

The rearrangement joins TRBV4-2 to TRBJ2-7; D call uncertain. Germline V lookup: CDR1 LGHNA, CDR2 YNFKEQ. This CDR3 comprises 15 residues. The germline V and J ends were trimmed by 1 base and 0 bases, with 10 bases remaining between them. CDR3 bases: TGTGCCAGCAGCCAAGGGGTGGGCCTCTCCTACGAGCAGTACTTC. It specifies CASSQGVGLSYEQYF.

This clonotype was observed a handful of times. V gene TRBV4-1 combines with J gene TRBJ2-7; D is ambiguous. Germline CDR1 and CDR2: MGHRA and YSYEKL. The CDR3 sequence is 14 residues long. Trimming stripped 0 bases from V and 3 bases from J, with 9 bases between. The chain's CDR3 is CASSQDQWYYEQYF. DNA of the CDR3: TGCGCCAGCAGCCAAGATCAGTGGTACTACGAGCAGTACTTC.